The T cell receptor (beta chain) under discussion was sequenced for a study of blood T cells in healthy people across ages. The second PCR ran about 6 to 12 cycles with a sample-barcoded 5' primer and J-beta primers. TCRdb redid the calling of the 5' RACE reads with MiXCR, one entry per CDR3 protein. The profile covers 2 million or so distinct CDR3 sequences, with around 48% appearing a single time and over 2% taken by the ten largest. This TCR derives from a woman aged 40 to 49 in good health. Specimen: blood.

CDR3 bases: TGTGCCAGCAGTTTAAGGGGACCAGCGTACGAGCAGTACTTC. Translated: CASSLRGPAYEQYF. The chain employs TRBV12-3 or TRBV12-4 and TRBJ2-7; TRBD1 or TRBD2 may be the D gene (5 bases each). The CDR3 loop spans 14 amino acids. Deletions cut 2 bases from V and 4 bases from J, with 12 bases between.